This T cell receptor beta chain originates from a study of technical replicates of blood from four donors. The table came from immunoSEQ multiplex PCR; TCRdb's copy has only in-frame clones and leaves some out. The sample gives some 78,000 clones, 85% to 95% of which show up once; roughly 0.37% is in the top ten. This CDR3 spans 16 amino acids. Germline values: CDR1 SNHLY, CDR2 FYNNEI. J lost 2 bases, V lost 6 bases, and 10 bases had no gene match. V gene TRBV2 combines with J gene TRBJ2-5, with TRBD2 matching over 9 bases. The sequence derives from a human donor in good health. The sample comprised T cells isolated from PBMCs. The DNA of the CDR3 is TGTGCCAGCAGACCGATGACTAGCGGCGGACAAGAGACCCAGTACTTC. The encoded protein is CASRPMTSGGQETQYF.